The 2 T cell receptor beta chains given below trace back to one sample, sequenced in a study of T cell responses to AZD1222 COVID-19 vaccine. Sequencing was performed with immunoSEQ multiplex PCR; in TCRdb, only in-frame clones are kept and a portion is missing. The sample lists 150,000 or so clones; roughly nine tenths were seen once. Material: peripheral blood, obtained on day 0 of AZD1222 vaccination. The receptors were sampled from an adult in good health.

The V call is TRBV6-5, the J call TRBJ1-1, with 11 bases fitting TRBD1. J was trimmed by 4 bases and V by 7 bases; bases with no gene match: 8. This CDR3 contains 15 residues. Germline CDR1 reads MNHEY; CDR2 reads SVGAGI. Written as DNA, the CDR3 is TGTGCCAGCACCCTAGGGACAGGGGGGGCCACTGAAGCTTTCTTT. It specifies CASTLGTGGATEAFF.

This clone was found once. This rearrangement joins TRBV5-1 to TRBJ2-1; 14 bases fit TRBD2. The CDR3 sequence is 19 residues long. Germline CDR1 reads SGHRS; CDR2 reads YFSETQ. Unmatched junction bases numbered 9, after V lost 0 bases and J lost 4 bases. CDR3 sequence (DNA): TGCGCCAGCAGCTTGGTTAGACTAGCGGGGGGGACATTATACAATGAGCAGTTCTTC. This gives the protein CASSLVRLAGGTLYNEQFF. Supplemented by reference TRBV5-1 and TRBJ2-1, the full variable domain reads KAGVTQTPRYLIKTRGQQVTLSCSPISGHRSVSWYQQTPGQGLQFLFEYFSETQRNKGNFPGRFSGRQFSNSRSEMNVSTLELGDSALYLCASSLVRLAGGTLYNEQFFGPGTRLTVL.